This T cell receptor beta chain was sequenced in a study of OX40 agonist ivuxolimab in advanced cancers. TCRdb keeps only in-frame clones here, not all; method: immunoSEQ multiplex PCR. The sample has about 64,000 clones; over 65% are singletons. The sequencing here drew on CD4+ or CD8+ T cells sorted from blood, taken in a trial of the OX40 agonist ivuxolimab. This TCR was sampled from an adult with an advanced solid tumor such as melanoma, head and neck, liver or kidney cancer.

The CDR3 sequence: CASSVAGTGVGHGIGEQYF. In DNA form, the CDR3 reads TGCGCCAGCAGCGTAGCCGGGACAGGGGTAGGACACGGGATTGGCGAGCAGTACTTC. The genes are TRBV5-1 and TRBJ2-7, with 10 nucleotides matching TRBD1. Germline V gene data show CDR1 as SGHRS and CDR2 as YFSETQ. This CDR3 is built from 19 residues. Germline trimming cut 4 bases from V and 6 bases from J; bases unmatched to any gene: 22.